These T cell receptor beta chains were read from a single sample in a study of T cells in Graves' hyperthyroidism and ophthalmopathy. TCRdb recomputed calls from the multiplex PCR reads with MiXCR, one row per CDR3 protein. The sample holds over 150,000 distinct CDR3 sequences, about a sixth seen once. Source material: blood. These receptors were collected from a woman between 50 and 59 years old with Graves' hyperthyroidism. CDR3s include the opening cysteine and the closing phenylalanine or tryptophan. Fields, in order: J gene, clone size, D gene, V gene, CDR3 protein, CDR3 DNA. D genes are given only for firm matches. The size entry is marked missing in some rows and otherwise reads once, few, many or a size class.

TRBJ1-1,many,.,TRBV3-1,CASSLELGQQAFF,TGTGCCAGCAGCCTAGAATTGGGCCAACAAGCTTTCTTT
TRBJ1-3,.,.,TRBV7-9,CASSSNRDTVSGNTIYF,TGTGCCAGCAGCTCAAACCGGGACACCGTTTCTGGAAACACCATATATTTT
TRBJ1-5,many,.,TRBV27,CASSLGGDSNQPQHF,TGTGCCAGCAGTCTCGGAGGGGATAGCAATCAGCCCCAGCATTTT
TRBJ1-1,.,.,TRBV28,CASRSIGLDVAEAFF,TGTGCCAGCAGATCGATCGGCCTGGACGTCGCTGAAGCTTTCTTT
TRBJ2-1,many,.,TRBV30,CAWRKGEQFF,TGTGCCTGGAGGAAGGGTGAGCAGTTCTTC
TRBJ2-1,many,.,TRBV28,CASSLYAKGGSYNEQFF,TGTGCCAGCAGTTTATACGCGAAGGGGGGATCCTACAATGAGCAGTTCTTC
TRBJ2-7,many,.,TRBV29-1,CSVVRGRSYEQYF,TGCAGCGTTGTTAGGGGCCGCTCCTACGAGCAGTACTTC
TRBJ1-1,many,TRBD1,TRBV27,CASSQGQGRNTEAFF,TGTGCCAGCAGTCAAGGACAGGGACGGAACACTGAAGCTTTCTTT
TRBJ2-2,many,.,TRBV28,CASRKPSVSAGELFF,TGTGCCAGCAGAAAGCCTTCCGTCTCGGCCGGGGAGCTGTTTTTT
TRBJ2-3,.,TRBD2,TRBV11-3,CASSLGKREDTTDTQYF,TGTGCCAGCAGCTTAGGGAAGCGGGAGGACACCACAGATACGCAGTATTTT
TRBJ1-4,few,TRBD1,TRBV7-9,CASGFRQGEANEKLFF,TGTGCCAGCGGTTTCAGACAGGGGGAGGCTAATGAAAAACTGTTTTTT
TRBJ1-1,few,.,TRBV7-9,CASSPSGDLAEAFF,TGTGCCAGCAGCCCCTCGGGGGATCTGGCTGAAGCTTTCTTT
TRBJ1-6,few,.,TRBV20-1,CSASIQDNSPLHF,TGCAGTGCTAGTATTCAGGATAATTCACCCCTCCACTTT
TRBJ1-1,many,TRBD1,TRBV29-1,CSGSTGANTEAFF,TGCAGCGGATCAACAGGGGCCAACACTGAAGCTTTCTTT
TRBJ2-4,.,TRBD2,TRBV27,CATELANIQYF,TGTGCCACCGAACTAGCGAACATTCAGTACTTC
TRBJ2-5,many,.,TRBV5-6,CASSLRGVLRETQYF,TGTGCCAGCAGCTTACGGGGCGTCCTCAGGGAGACCCAGTACTTC
TRBJ1-1,.,TRBD1,TRBV30,CAWSTTGALEAFF,TGTGCCTGGAGTACGACAGGGGCGCTTGAAGCTTTCTTT